The rows below give T cell receptor beta chains drawn from one sample of a study of blood T cell repertoires in COVID-19. Clones were read by immunoSEQ multiplex PCR, and TCRdb kept only the in-frame ones, dropping some. The sample comprises some 390,000 clones, more than 85% of which are singletons, and about 2.9% rests with the top ten. The sample consisted of peripheral blood. The receptors stem from a human donor in a cohort sampled during active COVID-19. The CDR3 runs from the conserved cysteine through the conserved F or W. D genes are given only for firm matches. Part of the rows lack a size; the others show once, few, many or a class for expanded clones.

size | J | V | D | DNA | CDR3
. | TRBJ1-2 | TRBV2 | . | TGTGCCAGCAGGTACCGGACAGTTTCTGGATCTAACTATGGCTACACCTTC | CASRYRTVSGSNYGYTF
few | TRBJ2-2 | TRBV7-9 | TRBD2 | TGTGCCAGCAGCCCCACAATAGCGGGAGGGAAGACCGGGGAGCTGTTTTTT | CASSPTIAGGKTGELFF
. | TRBJ2-4 | TRBV18 | . | TGTGCCAGCTCACCCGAGCTGGGGGCCAGGGTTGTTAAAAACATTCAGTACTTC | CASSPELGARVVKNIQYF
. | TRBJ2-5 | TRBV7-8 | TRBD2 | TGTGCCAGCACCCCCATGAGGGGTAGCGGGAGGGCTCAGACCCAGTACTTC | CASTPMRGSGRAQTQYF
. | TRBJ2-1 | TRBV3-1/TRBV3-2 | . | TGTGCCAGCAGCCAAGGCAGGGGCTCCTACAATGAGCAGTTCTTC | CASSQGRGSYNEQFF
. | TRBJ2-5 | TRBV30 | TRBD2 | TGTGCCTGGAGCCGGGGGACGGCGGGAGCGGGGAGTCCCCAGTACTTC | CAWSRGTAGAGSPQYF
. | TRBJ2-5 | TRBV27 | TRBD2 | TGTGCCAGCACCTCTCAGCATCGGACTAGCGGGAGGGTGGTAGAGACCCAGTACTTC | CASTSQHRTSGRVVETQYF
once | TRBJ2-7 | TRBV28 | . | TGTGCCAGCAGTTTACTATCGGGCTCCTACGAGCAGTACTTC | CASSLLSGSYEQYF
. | TRBJ1-1 | TRBV28 | . | TGTGCCAGCAGTTTATTCCCATCCTTCTTGACAGCTCTGAACACTGAAGCTTTCTTT | CASSLFPSFLTALNTEAFF
. | TRBJ1-2 | TRBV4-2 | TRBD1 | TGTGCCAGCAGTCGGACGGAGGGGGCTAGGGGCTACACCTTC | CASSRTEGARGYTF
. | TRBJ1-5 | TRBV11-2 | TRBD1 | TGTGCCAGCAGCTCTATCAGGGGGCGCTCAGCTCAGCCCCAGCATTTT | CASSSIRGRSAQPQHF
few | TRBJ2-1 | TRBV30 | TRBD2 | TGTGCCTGGAGTGTTCGGGACTCCCGACTAGCGGGGGGCCTTTTACTCTACAATGAGCAGTTCTTC | CAWSVRDSRLAGGLLLYNEQFF
. | TRBJ2-7 | TRBV7-8 | . | TGTGCCAGCAGCTTAAACGGGATCGGCGAGCAGTACTTC | CASSLNGIGEQYF
. | TRBJ2-7 | TRBV28 | . | TGTGCCAGCAGTTTAGCCACTATCGTCCACGAGCAGTACTTC | CASSLATIVHEQYF
. | TRBJ2-3 | TRBV4-2 | TRBD2 | TGTGCCAGCAGGCCCCGCGGGGGGTTGGGCACAGATACGCAGTATTTT | CASRPRGGLGTDTQYF
. | TRBJ2-7 | TRBV19 | TRBD2 | TGTGCCAGTAGCACGTCTAGCGGGAAAGGGCAGTACTTC | CASSTSSGKGQYF
. | TRBJ1-2 | TRBV15 | . | TGTGCCACCAGCCCGGCGGGCGCTAACTATGGCTACACCTTC | CATSPAGANYGYTF
. | TRBJ2-1 | TRBV4-1 | TRBD2 | TGCGCCAGCAGCCAAGTATGGACTAGCGGGAGGGCCAATGAGCAGTTCTTC | CASSQVWTSGRANEQFF
. | TRBJ2-7 | TRBV3-1/TRBV3-2 | . | TGTGCCAGCAGCTTTGGCATCTCCTACGAGCAGTACTTC | CASSFGISYEQYF
. | TRBJ1-2 | TRBV28 | . | TGTGCCACCACCGGGTCGTATGGCTACACCTTC | CATTGSYGYTF
. | TRBJ1-4 | TRBV5-1 | . | TGCGCCAGCAGCTTGAGGCAGGGAGGCACTAATGAAAAACTGTTTTTT | CASSLRQGGTNEKLFF
. | TRBJ1-2 | TRBV13 | TRBD1 | TGTGCCAGCAGCTCGTCAGGGGGGCACGGCTATGGCTACACCTTC | CASSSSGGHGYGYTF
. | TRBJ2-4 | TRBV5-1 | . | TGCGCCAGCAGCTTGGGGCCACCTCAAAACATTCAGTACTTC | CASSLGPPQNIQYF
few | TRBJ1-2 | TRBV19 | . | TGTGCCAGTAGTATGGGGCAGGTAGCTAACTATGGCTACACCTTC | CASSMGQVANYGYTF
once | TRBJ2-3 | TRBV3-1/TRBV3-2 | TRBD2 | TGTGCCAGCAGCCATGAGCGGGGAACAGATACGCAGTATTTT | CASSHERGTDTQYF
. | TRBJ2-3 | TRBV4-1 | TRBD1 | TGCGCCAGCAGCCAAGATAAAATAGTTTGGGACAGGGGGAAGAGGGATACGCAGTATTTT | CASSQDKIVWDRGKRDTQYF
once | TRBJ1-1 | TRBV14 | . | TGTGCCAGCAGCCAAGGCGGCGGTCTCACTGAAGCTTTCTTT | CASSQGGGLTEAFF
. | TRBJ1-2 | TRBV6-6 | . | TGTGCCAGCAGTTACTCCCGGGGAGATGGCTACACCTTC | CASSYSRGDGYTF
. | TRBJ2-1 | TRBV2 | . | TGTGCCAGCAGAGGATCAGGTTTCTTGGATGAGCAGTTCTTC | CASRGSGFLDEQFF
. | TRBJ1-3 | TRBV15 | . | TGTGCCACCAGCAGAGAAGGCAGGGTTCTAGACACCATATATTTT | CATSREGRVLDTIYF
. | TRBJ1-3 | TRBV12-3/TRBV12-4 | . | TGTGCCACCATCACGGGTGGAAACACCATATATTTT | CATITGGNTIYF
. | TRBJ1-2 | TRBV6-5 | TRBD1 | TGTGCCAGCAGGGCCTTTGGACAGGGGGATGGCTACACCTTC | CASRAFGQGDGYTF
few | TRBJ1-1 | TRBV12-3/TRBV12-4 | . | TGTGCCAGCAGTTTAGTCGGGTCCCCTAAAGCTTTCTTT | CASSLVGSPKAFF
once | TRBJ2-5 | TRBV5-4 | TRBD1 | TGTGCCAGCAGCTCCACAGGGGTGCAAGAGACCCAGTACTTC | CASSSTGVQETQYF
. | TRBJ2-3 | TRBV28 | TRBD1 | TGTGCCAGCAGTTCGAGGACAGGGGGCACAGATACGCAGTATTTT | CASSSRTGGTDTQYF
. | TRBJ2-3 | TRBV30 | TRBD1 | TGTGCCTGGGACAGGGTATTCGGAGATACGCAGTATTTT | CAWDRVFGDTQYF
. | TRBJ1-1 | TRBV7-9 | . | TGTGCCAGCACCATGGGGGACCTGGGAGGAACTGAAGCTTTCTTT | CASTMGDLGGTEAFF
. | TRBJ1-2 | TRBV10-3 | TRBD1 | TGTGCCATCAGTGAAACAGGGGGCGAGGACATCTATGGCTACACCTTC | CAISETGGEDIYGYTF
. | TRBJ1-4 | TRBV6-5 | . | TGTGCCAGCATTAGCCCCGCAACTAATGAAAAACTGTTTTTT | CASISPATNEKLFF
. | TRBJ2-6 | TRBV7-8 | TRBD1 | TGTGCCAGCAGCGAGGAACAGGGGGCTGGGGCCAACGTCCTGACTTTC | CASSEEQGAGANVLTF
once | TRBJ2-5 | TRBV29-1 | . | TGCAGCGTTGGTGGGGAGGAGGTGGAGACCCAGTACTTC | CSVGGEEVETQYF
. | TRBJ2-5 | TRBV27 | . | TGTGCCAGCAGTTTAGGCGCTTTGGAGAGTCAAGAGACCCAGTACTTC | CASSLGALESQETQYF
. | TRBJ2-3 | TRBV30 | . | TGTGCCTGGAGTGAGGGGGGGAGCACAGATACGCAGTATTTT | CAWSEGGSTDTQYF
. | TRBJ2-7 | TRBV10-2 | . | TGCGCCAGCAGTGAGTCCGGACATCGCTACGAGCAGTACTTC | CASSESGHRYEQYF
once | TRBJ2-1 | TRBV19 | TRBD1 | TGTGCCAGCAGGACAGGAAACAATGAGCAGTTCTTC | CASRTGNNEQFF
. | TRBJ2-7 | TRBV28 | TRBD1 | TGTGCCAGCAGTTCGTGGACCGGGACAGGGCCCTCCTACGAGCAGTACTTC | CASSSWTGTGPSYEQYF
. | TRBJ2-1 | TRBV5-1 | TRBD1 | TGCGCCAGCAGCTTGACGGCAGGGGGCTACAATGAGCAGTTCTTC | CASSLTAGGYNEQFF
once | TRBJ2-3 | TRBV12-5 | . | TGTGCTAGTGGTTTGGTGGTAGCGGAAGGGGAAGCAGATACGCAGTATTTT | CASGLVVAEGEADTQYF
. | TRBJ2-1 | TRBV6-5 | . | TGTGCCAGCAGTTCTGCGGGAACCCACAATGAGCAGTTCTTC | CASSSAGTHNEQFF
. | TRBJ1-1 | TRBV29-1 | . | TGCAGCGTTGAGGCAGGGGATGGGTGGAACACTGAAGCTTTCTTT | CSVEAGDGWNTEAFF
. | TRBJ1-2 | TRBV6-5 | . | TGTGCCAGCAGTTACTCGAGGGAGGGGTATGGCTACACCTTC | CASSYSREGYGYTF
. | TRBJ1-6 | TRBV7-2 | . | TGTGCCAGCAGCCCCGCCCTGGGAGGGCATAATTCACCCCTCCACTTT | CASSPALGGHNSPLHF
. | TRBJ1-3 | TRBV15 | . | TGTGCCACCAGCAGGGACAGATATTCTGGAAACACCATATATTTT | CATSRDRYSGNTIYF
. | TRBJ1-2 | TRBV28 | TRBD1 | TGTGCCAGCAGTCCAGGGGGACAGGGGTTAGCTAACTATGGCTACACCTTC | CASSPGGQGLANYGYTF
. | TRBJ1-5 | TRBV10-2 | . | TGCGCCAGCAGCCCGGACAGTGTTTCATCAAAGGCCCAGCATTTT | CASSPDSVSSKAQHF
. | TRBJ1-5 | TRBV19 | . | TGTGCCAGTAGTATACAGGACGGGAACAATCAGCCCCAGCATTTT | CASSIQDGNNQPQHF
once | TRBJ2-5 | TRBV12-2 | . | TGTGCAAGTCGCTTGGGAGCAGGGGTGTTCCAAGAGACCCAGTACTTC | CASRLGAGVFQETQYF
. | TRBJ2-3 | TRBV5-6 | TRBD2 | TGTGCCAGCAGCTCGGGACTAGCACGAGGGTACACAGATACGCAGTATTTT | CASSSGLARGYTDTQYF
. | TRBJ2-5 | TRBV4-2 | . | TGTGCCAGCAGCCAAGGTTCGGGGGATGAGACCCAGTACTTC | CASSQGSGDETQYF